This T cell receptor (beta chain) was documented in a study of cytomegalovirus exposure and HLA in healthy donors (dated by TCRdb to 2016 to 2017). Some background on the complete study: According to an earlier analysis of a few hundred of the donors, some 170 million T cells yielded 117 million unique TCR beta sequences and around 300 Gb of sequence data. An early release that covered 640 HLA-typed donors contained approximately 300 gigabases of sequencing data and around 80 million unique TCR sequences. Among the roughly 370 genotyped donors, around 81% belonged to the genetic ancestry cluster associated with self-reported Caucasian donors. The study was designed to test whether signatures of past pathogen exposure could be identified by cataloging public T cell receptors. Using immunosequencing, the study profiled T cell repertoires from fewer than 850 subjects and related those repertoires to cytomegalovirus serostatus. Besides the first cohort of more than 650 subjects, a separate validation cohort made up of over 100 different subjects was used. To predict cytomegalovirus infection status, the study brought together high-throughput TCR immunosequencing, statistical association of individual TCRs with disease status, and machine learning. A later analysis re-analyzed previously published TCR beta repertoires from approximately 700 donors and added high-resolution HLA genotyping to study TCR occurrence patterns. The later analysis used no new phenotypic data to find candidate immune exposures, relying instead on TCR beta sequences and their occurrence across donors. To decide whether each TCR beta V gene segment behaved as functional or pseudogenic, an earlier analysis of approximately 620 of the donors relied on high-throughput TCR beta sequencing. Alongside the repertoire data, information on donor age, sex, ethnicity and CMV serostatus was compiled. In a later genetic analysis, genome-wide SNP genotypes for about 65% of the roughly 670 donors were used, and that subset was treated as a discovery cohort. All discovery cohort repertoires had been generated using a single sequencing platform. Class I and class II HLA loci were covered by the typing at four-digit resolution. Typing coverage differed by locus: A, B, C, DRB1 and DQB1 were typed in about 629-630 donors, DQA1 in about 550, DPA1 in around 600, and DPB1 in roughly 450. Because of strong linkage in the cohort, five DR-DQ haplotypes were treated as single units for association and clustering. Among some 410 genotyped donors of the cohort, an average of approximately 240,000 unique TCR beta nucleotide sequences were sequenced per donor, approximately 20% of them non-productive.

Remarks on this clone: There is no known antigen for this receptor. No much larger clone exists at a distance of one base, and base qualities are not known.

Beyond this particular receptor, the publication reports: At a false discovery rate of 0.05, a later analysis linked 16,951 TCR beta sequences to specific HLA alleles. Some IMGT-functional V segments, including TRBV6-2 and TRBV6-3, could not be told apart with the 87-base-pair reads, so those segments were excluded. A few of the identified cytomegalovirus-associated TCR beta chains were confirmed in vitro to be specific for cytomegalovirus antigens. Because HLA typing was missing for some donors at each locus, association tests included only the typed subset. CMV serostatus was the only immune exposure information available for the cohort. According to a later genetic analysis, donors in an Asian-associated ancestry cluster had fewer N-insertions in productive TCRs than the approximately 670-donor mean. Linkage disequilibrium might explain the correlated functional status among segregating V segments, but an unknown experimental factor could not be excluded. An association between a missense DCLRE1C variant and V-gene and J-gene trimming of TCR beta chains was found in a later genetic analysis and replicated in an independent cohort. Compared with equally common non-associated chains, HLA-associated TCR beta chains in a later analysis were more clonally expanded and had lower generation probabilities. This cohort had only TCR beta chains sequenced, and the lack of alpha or paired-chain data limited which features could be detected. Sequencing depth was assumed to be roughly uniform across donors in the presence/absence analyses, though that assumption may not hold. A later analysis reported that several top co-occurrence clusters appeared linked to parvovirus B19, influenza, CMV and Epstein-Barr virus. While some public TCRs were present in many individuals, most TCR sequences turned up only very rarely across donors. Most CMV-associated TCR beta chains appeared to be HLA-restricted in a later analysis, and the HLA associations seemed to be driven largely by CMV exposure. The study listed 164 TCR beta chains as associated with cytomegalovirus. Cytomegalovirus status was reported to be diagnosed by the classifier with high specificity and sensitivity in both the original and validation cohorts. In an earlier analysis of approximately 600 of the donors, most TCR beta V segments were observed in productive rearrangements about 90% or about 30% of the time, broadly matching IMGT annotations. A cluster of highly shared sequence variants was judged likely to represent a technical artifact of the sequencing pipeline. Some 15 rarely observed V segments, including chromosome 9 orphons, were excluded from the earlier analysis of 550 to 700 of the donors because counts were too low. When HLA alleles, especially DR and DQ, strongly co-occurred, attributing TCR associations to individual alleles was difficult. The authors suggested that the approach could potentially be extended to other disease states and immunological phenotypes. A further reported finding was that TCR beta sequences accurately predicted the HLA-A and HLA-B alleles for most subjects in the first cohort. According to a later analysis, TCR association rates differed among HLA loci, with DRB1 alleles showing the most associated TCRs and HLA-C alleles showing the fewest.

The library was generated by the immunoSEQ multiplex PCR assay. A mixture of 60 forward primers for TCR Vbeta segments and 13 reverse primers for TCR Jbeta segments was used in the multiplex PCR. The CDR3 region of rearranged TCR beta genes was amplified from genomic DNA by a multiplex PCR assay. Amplified TCR beta libraries were sequenced as 87-base-pair reads on the Illumina HiSeq System. On the authors' methods: In a later analysis, tens of millions of unique TCR beta chains were counted across the 500 to 850 repertoires, and about 10 million of these chains were shared by at least two donors. To remove PCR and sequencing errors, raw reads were error-corrected and collapsed into unique sequences using a nearest-neighbor algorithm that merged closely related sequences. Alignment of CDR3 sequences to IMGT reference sequences was used to assign V, D and J gene segments. Each retained sequence needed at least a six-nucleotide match to both a V gene segment and a J gene segment. A rearrangement was called productive if the CDR3 had no stop codons and remained in frame with V and J, and every other rearrangement was called non-productive. CDR3 was defined according to IMGT convention as the region running from the second conserved V-encoded cysteine to the conserved J-encoded phenylalanine. Sequences without an unambiguous match to a single V gene segment were excluded from the earlier analysis of over 500 of the donors. An earlier analysis of just under 600 of the donors called V segments functional above 56.7% productive rearrangements and segregating when the between-donor standard deviation exceeded 5%. A statistical classification framework was developed to diagnose cytomegalovirus status using the catalog of TCR beta chain sequences. In a later analysis, TCR nucleotide sequences were compared against IMGT/GENE-DB human TR gene sequences so that V and J genes could be assigned. The TCRdist pipeline was used in a later analysis to assign CDR3 sequences and most-parsimonious VDJ recombination scenarios. In a later analysis, each TCR beta chain was defined by its CDR3 amino acid sequence together with its V-gene family, and reads without a unique V-gene family were excluded. As a way to deal with suspected cross-contamination and a sequencing artifact, a later analysis dropped roughly 620 nucleotide sequences that were highly shared and had low generation probability. For each public chain, a later analysis derived a clonal expansion index from normalized ranks of inferred template counts within each repertoire. Generation probabilities in a later analysis came from a VDJ recombination model fitted to out-of-frame rearrangements, and those results were checked against IGoR. In a later analysis, hypergeometric tests were used to score TCR-TCR, TCR-HLA and TCR-CMV co-occurrence, with a repertoire-size bias correction applied to TCR pairs. A later analysis estimated false discovery rates by permuting HLA or CMV assignments 20 times. A later analysis grouped co-occurring TCRs with DBSCAN, adding TCRdist sequence similarity when clustering within HLA-allele-positive subsets. For co-occurrence clustering, repertoires with fewer than 30,000 or more than 120,000 public chains were excluded, along with a handful of repertoires with anomalous nucleotide sharing. TCRdb took over this immuneACCESS table, retaining in-frame rearrangements with V and J assigned. Such tables are incomplete; in checked studies, under half of the missing clones stem from an unresolved V gene, and the remainder is unexplained. V and J calls and clone size are as listed in that table; D and trimming were resolved from the DNA. Here the sample has approximately 130,000 clones; about three quarters occur a single time. The top ten clonotypes cover less than 3.5% of the sample.

The cohort comprised around 700 healthy bone marrow donors. At the time of sampling, all cohort members were nominally healthy, though unrecorded immune exposures were likely present. Of the roughly 670 cohort members, about 290 had a positive CMV serostatus and just over 350 had a negative one, while no CMV serostatus was recorded for the donor. Each donor provided a peripheral blood sample, and peripheral blood mononuclear cells were used for TCR beta sequencing. Genomic DNA was extracted from the blood cell samples with the Qiagen DNeasy Blood Extraction Kit. Clipping removes 3 bases from V and 0 bases from J, with 10 as the unmatched junction base count. Sequences LNHDA (CDR1) and SQIVND (CDR2) are obtained from the germline V gene (reference sequence). The CDR3 covers 19 residues, taking in both the cysteine and the phenylalanine. Only CDR3 DNA remains: 57 bases, in frame from the first base.

This sequence uses TRBV19 and TRBJ2-7, and TRBD2 matches 14 of the central bases. The sequenced sample consisted of PBMCs. The source is a human donor in good health. This receptor carries the CDR3 CASSMSTGLAGANSYEQYF. The nucleotide sequence is given as TGTGCCAGTAGTATGTCTACGGGACTAGCGGGGGCCAACTCCTACGAGCAGTACTTC.